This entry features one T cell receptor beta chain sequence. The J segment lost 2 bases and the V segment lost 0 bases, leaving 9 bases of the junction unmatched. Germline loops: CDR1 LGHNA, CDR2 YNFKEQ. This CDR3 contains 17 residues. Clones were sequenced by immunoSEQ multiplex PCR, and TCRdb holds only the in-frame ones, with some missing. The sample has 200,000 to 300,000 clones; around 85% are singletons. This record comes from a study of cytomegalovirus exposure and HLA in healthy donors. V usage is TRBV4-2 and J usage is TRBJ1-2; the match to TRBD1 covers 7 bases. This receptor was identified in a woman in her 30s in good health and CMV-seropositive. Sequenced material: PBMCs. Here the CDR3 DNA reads TGTGCCAGCAGCCAAGATTCCGAGACAGGGAGGAACTATGGCTACACCTTC. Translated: CASSQDSETGRNYGYTF.